This T cell receptor (beta chain) was documented in a study of shared clonotypes between healthy human individuals. Study-level results: Inspection by rarefaction showed sorted-subset sequencing to be incomplete despite large depth. Having only a few donors restricted how much genetic and exposure-history diversity was captured. The generation probabilities recorded for non-shared clonotypes fell below those of clonotypes shared by all four donors.

Germline V gene lookup returns CDR1 SGHVS and CDR2 FQNEAQ. This CDR3 spans 11 amino acids. The V gene lost 10 bases and the J gene lost 5 bases, with 11 bases spanning the gap. A remark on this clone: Its target is not known.

Sequencing was performed with immunoSEQ multiplex PCR; in TCRdb, only in-frame clones are kept and a portion is missing. The profile shows 950,000 to 1,200,000 clones, 60% to 85% of them singletons. Sample: memory CD4+ T cells from PBMCs. Subset meaning: CD45RA-negative fraction. This receptor was taken from a man younger than 35 in good health. Some clones in this sample may be carry-over from other donors' samples. The V call is TRBV7-8, the J call TRBJ2-5; maybe TRBD2 (6 bases). The CDR3 protein is CATSGGETQYF. The DNA for the CDR3 is TGTGCCACTAGTGGGGGGGAGACCCAGTACTTC.